A single sample is the source of the 24 T cell receptor beta chains below, sequenced in a study of shared clonotypes between healthy human individuals. Repertoires were generated with immunoSEQ multiplex PCR, while TCRdb's copy carries only in-frame clones and drops some. The sample has 600,000 to 750,000 clones, about 78% seen once; the top ten hold about 1.7%. Sequencing used memory CD4+ T cells sorted from blood. The subset: CD45RA-negative fraction. These TCRs come from a woman aged 25 to 45 in good health.

This clone was seen a few times. V is TRBV10-3 and J is TRBJ2-2; a possible D gene is TRBD1 (5 bases). The CDR3 runs 14 residues. Germline lookup yields CDR1 ENHRY and CDR2 SYGVKD. V was clipped by 3 bases and J by 5 bases, with 10 bases between them. The CDR3 loop reads CAISDRVGTGELFF. CDR3 DNA sequence: TGTGCCATCAGTGACAGGGTAGGGACCGGGGAGCTGTTTTTT.

This clone was counted a few times. The J gene is TRBJ2-3, the V gene TRBV28, with D uncertain. The germline V gene has CDR1 MDHEN and CDR2 SYDVKM. CDR3 length equals 12 residues. The germline V and J ends were trimmed by 7 bases and 3 bases, with 8 bases remaining between them. The CDR3 bases are TGTGCCAGCACGATAGGAACAGATACGCAGTATTTT. The encoded protein is CASTIGTDTQYF.

In this sample, this clone turned up once. V usage is TRBV7-8 and J usage is TRBJ1-5; no clear D gene. V lost 1 base to trimming and J lost 2 bases, with 12 bases between them. Germline V lookup: CDR1 SGHVS, CDR2 FQNEAQ. The CDR3 runs 16 residues. As DNA, the CDR3 is TGTGCCAGCAGCTTAGGTCTGGGGAGGGGCAATCAGCCCCAGCATTTT. Encoded protein: CASSLGLGRGNQPQHF.

This clone was seen a handful of times. In DNA form, the CDR3 reads TGCGCCAGCAGTCAATCCCCCGGGGGCGTATACGAGCAGTACTTC. Protein product: CASSQSPGGVYEQYF. The chain has TRBV23-1 and TRBJ2-7; possibly TRBD1 or TRBD2 for D (6 bases each). TRBV23-1 qualifies as an ORF whose function is uncertain. V was clipped by 0 bases and J by 4 bases, with 13 bases between them. The length of the CDR3 is 15 residues.

V and J are TRBV27 and TRBJ1-1; possibly TRBD1 for D (6 bases). V was clipped by 6 bases and J by 0 bases, with 17 bases between them. CDR1 is MNHEY and CDR2 is SMNVEV in the germline V gene (reference sequence). The CDR3 totals 16 residues. The CDR3 DNA reads TGTGCCAGCAGGGTCCGGCCGGGACAATTGAACACTGAAGCTTTCTTT. Its translation: CASRVRPGQLNTEAFF.

The V gene is TRBV27, the J gene TRBJ2-1; D gene uncertain. There are 13 residues in the CDR3. V lost 3 bases and J lost 13, with 16 bases in between. Germline-derived CDR1 and CDR2 are MNHEY and SMNVEV (reference sequence). The CDR3 bases are TGTGCCAGCAGTTTCTCGTTACAACGACCCCAGTTCTTC. Translating it yields CASSFSLQRPQFF.

The CDR3 DNA follows: TGTGCCAGCAGTCCGGTAGGGACAGGGGGCCTGGAGCAGTTCTTC. This sequence encodes CASSPVGTGGLEQFF. This chain uses TRBV6-6 with TRBJ2-1; 12 positions agree with TRBD1. In germline, CDR1 is MNHNY, CDR2 SVGAGI (reference sequence). This CDR3 has 15 residues. V was clipped by 5 bases and J by 10 bases; unmatched bases: 9.

The chain is built from TRBV29-1 and TRBJ1-2; D gene ambiguous. Trimming stripped 7 bases from V and 6 bases from J, with 21 bases between. The CDR3 spans 14 residues. The V gene's germline CDR1 is SQVTM and CDR2 ANQGSEA. CDR3 residues: CSATLPGHQNGYTF. CDR3 bases: TGCAGCGCCACGCTTCCGGGCCACCAAAATGGCTACACCTTC.

The chain couples TRBV7-3 to TRBJ2-2, with TRBD2 identical over 8 bases. V was pared by 0 bases and J by 7 bases, with 10 bases of the junction left unmatched. The CDR3 sequence is 17 residues long. CDR1 and CDR2 from the germline V gene are SGHTA and FQGTGA. CDR3 in amino acids: CASSLTFERESGGELFF. Written as DNA, the CDR3 is TGTGCCAGCAGCTTAACGTTCGAGCGGGAGTCGGGCGGGGAGCTGTTTTTT.

This clone is a singleton in its sample. The chain employs TRBV27 and TRBJ2-5; 9 positions agree with TRBD2. Trimming took 6 bases from V and 13 from J; bases not matched to a gene: 18. Per the germline V gene, CDR1 is MNHEY and CDR2 is SMNVEV (reference sequence). CDR3 size: 15 residues. Here the CDR3 reads CASSPSHSGSSGWYF. CDR3 coding DNA: TGTGCCAGCAGCCCTAGCCATAGCGGGAGCTCGGGTTGGTACTTC.

This clone appeared a few times. The same CDR3 is also encoded by other DNA sequences in this sample. The chain joins TRBV29-1 to TRBJ1-2, with unresolved D. The CDR3 covers 11 residues. Germline V lookup: CDR1 SQVTM, CDR2 ANQGSEA. Trimming shortened V by 6 bases and J by 4 bases, and 9 bases separated the two germline ends. CDR3 sequence (DNA): TGCAGCGTGGCGGGCCTCTATGGCTACACCTTC. Amino acids: CSVAGLYGYTF.

The V gene is TRBV5-1, the J gene TRBJ1-2, with 7 bases lining up with TRBD1. V trimming: 2 bases; J trimming: 2 bases; junction bases outside the gene matches: 9. The CDR3 is made up of 16 amino acids. From germline, CDR1 is SGHRS and CDR2 YFSETQ. The CDR3 is CASSLSGTAKNYGYTF. The CDR3 coding sequence is TGCGCCAGCAGCTTATCCGGGACAGCTAAGAACTATGGCTACACCTTC.

The chain carries TRBV19 and TRBJ2-2; D is possibly TRBD2 (6 bases). The CDR3 runs to 15 residues. Germline loops: CDR1 LNHDA, CDR2 SQIVND (reference sequence). V lost 8 bases to trimming and J lost 9 bases, with 22 bases between them. CDR3: CASAPHGGQGRELFF. The DNA for the CDR3 is TGTGCCAGTGCCCCCCATGGAGGGCAGGGCCGGGAGCTGTTTTTT.

The chain links TRBV5-1 to TRBJ2-5; the D gene is possibly TRBD1 (5 bases). The length of the CDR3 is 13 residues. Germline V lookup: CDR1 SGHRS, CDR2 YFSETQ. The V end lost 4 bases, the J end lost 4 bases, and 11 bases lay between the germline ends. This chain's CDR3 is CASSTQGGETQYF. In DNA, the CDR3 is TGCGCCAGCAGCACTCAGGGTGGAGAGACCCAGTACTTC.

This chain links TRBV28 with TRBJ1-1; D remains unclear. This CDR3 contains 14 residues. Germline V gene data show CDR1 as MDHEN and CDR2 as SYDVKM. The V end lost 5 bases, the J end lost 5 bases, and 15 bases lay between the germline ends. The CDR3 reads CASSRGPTGTEAFF. The CDR3 DNA reads TGTGCCAGCAGTCGTGGCCCTACGGGGACTGAAGCTTTCTTT.

This chain uses TRBV5-4 with TRBJ2-7; D perhaps matches TRBD1 (6 bases). Germline assignment: CDR1 SGHNT and CDR2 YYREEE (reference sequence). V was pared by 2 bases and J by 3 bases, with 12 bases between. The CDR3 runs 14 residues. The chain's CDR3 is CASSFGTRGYEQYF. The CDR3 DNA is TGTGCCAGCAGCTTTGGAACCAGGGGCTACGAGCAGTACTTC.

This clone was picked up one time. The V call is TRBV28, the J call TRBJ2-1; TRBD2 matches at 14 bases. CDR3 length: 14 residues. Germline V lookup: CDR1 MDHEN, CDR2 SYDVKM. V shed 6 bases and J 8 bases; nucleotides not matched to a gene: 3. CDR3 bases: TGTGCCAGCAGACCGGGACTAGCGGGAGATGAGCAGTTCTTC. It translates to CASRPGLAGDEQFF.

In DNA form, the CDR3 reads TGTGCCAGCAGTGAGACGGAGACAAGGCAGTACTTC. Its translation is CASSETETRQYF. V and J are TRBV25-1 and TRBJ2-7; D is uncertain. There are 12 residues in the CDR3. Trimming pared 3 bases from V and 9 bases from J, leaving 12 bases between. The germline CDR1 and CDR2 sequences are MGHDK and SYGVNS.

The chain links TRBV7-9 to TRBJ1-1; 9 nucleotides match TRBD1. V dropped 5 bases and J dropped 5; count of bases not matched to a gene: 6. This CDR3 has 14 residues. Looked up from germline, CDR1 is SEHNR and CDR2 is FQNEAQ (reference sequence). This CDR3 reads CASSQDRGWTEAFF. CDR3 bases: TGTGCCAGCAGCCAAGACAGGGGGTGGACTGAAGCTTTCTTT.

The V gene is TRBV6-6, the J gene TRBJ2-7, with D perhaps TRBD2 (6 bases). Germline V lookup: CDR1 MNHNY, CDR2 SVGAGI (reference sequence). The CDR3 spans 14 residues. Trimming pared 4 bases from V and 0 bases from J, leaving 10 bases between. The CDR3 bases are TGTGCCAGCAGTTCCCCGGGAGTCTCCTACGAGCAGTACTTC. Residues: CASSSPGVSYEQYF.

The chain employs TRBV18 and TRBJ1-4; no firm D call. Germline V gives CDR1 KGHSH, CDR2 LQKENI. Trimming stripped 3 bases from V and 5 bases from J, with 10 bases between. The CDR3 contains 14 residues. CDR3 DNA sequence: TGTGCCAGCTCACCGCGAAGCGCCAATGAAAAACTGTTTTTT. Amino acids: CASSPRSANEKLFF.

This sequence joins TRBV14 and TRBJ1-2, with 8 nucleotides matching TRBD1. From germline, CDR1 is SGHDN and CDR2 FVKESK. The CDR3 is 15 amino acids. The ends lost 1 base at V and 6 bases at J; junction bases unmatched: 7. The CDR3, as DNA: TGTGCCAGCAGCCAAGGGGACAGGCACTACGATGGCTACACCTTC. It yields the protein CASSQGDRHYDGYTF.

This chain uses TRBV19 with TRBJ1-2; 8 bases are a match to TRBD1. From germline, CDR1 is LNHDA and CDR2 SQIVND (reference sequence). The CDR3 spans 15 residues. V was clipped by 4 bases and J by 4 bases; unmatched bases: 8. The CDR3 coding sequence is TGTGCCAGTAGTACCCAGGGGGCTGTATCCTATGGCTACACCTTC. Translating it yields CASSTQGAVSYGYTF.

The gene calls are TRBV30 and TRBJ1-2; possibly TRBD1 for D (5 bases). The CDR3 is 12 residues long. Germline V gene data show CDR1 as GTSNPN and CDR2 as SVGIG (reference sequence). The ends were cut back, 3 bases at V and 5 bases at J, with 10 bases in the middle. This CDR3 is CAWRDTEYGYTF. CDR3 sequence (DNA): TGTGCCTGGAGGGACACCGAGTATGGCTACACCTTC.